This T cell receptor (beta chain) originates from a study of CD8+CD57+ T cells in acquired aplastic anemia. CDR3 and TCR beta VDJ profiling relied on genomic DNA as the template. A single record per CDR3 protein comes from TCRdb applying MiXCR to the reads. The sample shows about 120,000 distinct CDR3 sequences, 45% to 60% of them seen only once. V lost 6 bases and J 0 bases, leaving 11 bases between the germline ends. The V gene's germline CDR1 is DFQATT and CDR2 SNEGSKA (reference sequence). The CDR3 loop spans 13 amino acids. Patients sequenced had flow cytometry evidence of CD8+CD57+ cell expansion. Every patient had severe acquired aplastic anemia. Prior therapy had not been administered to any patient at the time of blood sampling.

The receptor comes from a human donor with aplastic anemia. Sequencing was carried out using sorted CD4+, CD8+, or CD8+CD57+ T cells (not recorded which) from PBMCs. The V gene is TRBV20-1, the J gene TRBJ2-5; maybe TRBD1 (5 bases). This CDR3 reads CSAPDSHQETQYF. CDR3 coding DNA: TGCAGTGCCCCCGACAGCCACCAAGAGACCCAGTACTTC.